The 21 T cell receptor beta chains given below trace back to one sample, sequenced in a study of blood T cells in healthy people across ages. A J-beta primer mix and a sample-barcoded 5' primer were used in a second PCR of about 7 to 12 cycles. One entry per CDR3 protein results from TCRdb running MiXCR on the 5' RACE reads. The profile shows about 780,000 distinct CDR3 sequences, around 45% of them singletons. The source material was blood. These receptors all come from an elderly man in good health.

The J gene is TRBJ2-3, the V gene TRBV7-2; 10 bases line up with TRBD2. In germline, CDR1 is SGHTA, CDR2 FQGNSA. V dropped 2 bases and J dropped 5; count of bases not matched to a gene: 13. The CDR3 loop spans 18 amino acids. CDR3 protein: CASSLTSGASPGGDTQYF. The CDR3, as DNA: TGTGCCAGCAGCTTAACTAGCGGGGCCTCACCCGGAGGAGATACGCAGTATTTT. The full variable domain, its missing parts supplied by reference TRBV7-2 and TRBJ2-3, is GAGVSQSPSNKVTEKGKDVELRCDPISGHTALYWYRQSLGQGLEFLIYFQGNSAPDKSGLPSDRFSAERTGGSVSTLTIQRTQQEDSAVYLCASSLTSGASPGGDTQYFGPGTRLTVL.

V and J are TRBV12-3 or TRBV12-4 and TRBJ1-1; D is possibly TRBD1 (6 bases). CDR3 length: 15 residues. Deletions cut 3 bases from V and 4 bases from J, with 15 bases between. CDR3 coding DNA: TGTGCCAGCAGTTTGCTGGGGGGCGGGGGCACTGAAGCTTTCTTT. Amino acids: CASSLLGGGGTEAFF.

This chain joins TRBV4-3 and TRBJ2-1; tentative D call: TRBD2 (5 bases). The CDR3 is 16 amino acids. V lost 0 bases to trimming and J lost 0 bases, with 9 bases between them. CDR1 is LGHNA, CDR2 YSLEER, per germline. CDR3 DNA: TGCGCCAGCAGCCAAGACGGGGTGAGCTCCTACAATGAGCAGTTCTTC. Translation gives CASSQDGVSSYNEQFF.

CDR3 residues: CSAHARRAETQYF. CDR3 bases: TGCAGCGCCCATGCCCGGAGGGCTGAGACCCAGTACTTC. V usage is TRBV29-1 and J usage is TRBJ2-5; D may be TRBD2 (6 bases). Germline V gives CDR1 SQVTM, CDR2 ANQGSEA. Trimming cost V 7 bases and J 5 bases, with 17 bases left between them. The CDR3 covers 13 residues.

A word on this clonotype: Germline is not matched at one junction end, which may reflect a read error. The rearrangement links TRBV9 to TRBJ2-5; 10 bases agree with TRBD2. In germline, CDR1 is SGDLS, CDR2 YYNGEE. This CDR3 is built from 17 residues. The CDR3 loop reads CASSASLLAGHQETQYF. The DNA for the CDR3 is TGCGCCAGCAGCGCCTCCCTACTAGCGGGGCACCAAGAGACCCAGTACTTC.

This clonotype occurred a few times. The rearrangement links TRBV12-3 or TRBV12-4 to TRBJ2-5, with a tentative D call TRBD2 (5 bases). The CDR3 has 15 residues. V was cut by 6 bases and J by 3 bases, with 17 bases left in between. The DNA for the CDR3 is TGTGCCAGCAGGTCGGTCCAGCGGAACAAAGAGACCCAGTACTTC. Translating gives CASRSVQRNKETQYF.

V and J are TRBV6-1 and TRBJ2-1; 7 positions match TRBD1. With 4 bases clipped from V and 10 bases from J, the junction kept 4 bases outside the gene matches. Germline CDR1 and CDR2: MNHNS and SASEGT. This CDR3 has 12 residues. The CDR3 sequence: CASSGATGEQFF. In nucleotides, the CDR3 is TGTGCCAGCAGTGGAGCGACAGGGGAGCAGTTCTTC.

This chain connects TRBV5-1 to TRBJ2-2; 7 nucleotides agree with TRBD2. The J segment lost 2 bases and the V segment lost 4 bases, leaving 5 bases of the junction unmatched. The CDR3 spans 15 residues. The germline V gene has CDR1 SGHRS and CDR2 YFSETQ. The CDR3: CASSPRLANTGELFF. DNA of the CDR3: TGCGCCAGCAGCCCAAGACTAGCTAACACCGGGGAGCTGTTTTTT.

The DNA for the CDR3 is TGTGCCATCAATCGGGGACAGGGAAACGCGGAGACCCAGTACTTC. Translated: CAINRGQGNAETQYF. The V call is TRBV10-3, the J call TRBJ2-5; 9 bases fit TRBD1. This CDR3 is 15 amino acids long. The trim removed 7 bases at V and 5 bases at J, leaving 11 bases unmatched. Germline V gene sequence: CDR1 ENHRY, CDR2 SYGVKD.

This clonotype has more than one count but fewer than ten. V and J are TRBV29-1 and TRBJ2-5; TRBD1 matches 8 bases. V shed 4 bases and J 1 base; nucleotides not matched to a gene: 8. Germline CDR1 reads SQVTM; CDR2 reads ANQGSEA. CDR3 length equals 15 residues. CDR3: CSVGPRTGTQETQYF. The DNA for the CDR3 is TGCAGCGTTGGCCCTAGGACAGGGACCCAAGAGACCCAGTACTTC. Based on the CDR3 plus reference TRBV29-1 and TRBJ2-5, the full variable domain is SAVISQKPSRDICQRGTSLTIQCQVDSQVTMMFWYRQQPGQSLTLIATANQGSEATYESGFVIDKFPISRPNLTFSTLTVSNMSPEDSSIYLCSVGPRTGTQETQYFGPGTRLLVL.

This clonotype has just a few counts. V is TRBV20-1 and J is TRBJ2-4, with TRBD1 matching over 10 bases. This CDR3 has 21 residues. CDR1 is DFQATT, CDR2 SNEGSKA, per germline (reference sequence). V shed 0 bases, J shed 0 bases, and the junction held 17 bases outside the gene matches. The CDR3 DNA is TGCAGTGCTAGAGATGTGAAGGGACAGGGGCCAGCAGACCTAGCCAAAAACATTCAGTACTTC. It is translated as CSARDVKGQGPADLAKNIQYF.

The chain links TRBV18 to TRBJ1-6, with D perhaps matching TRBD1 (5 bases). The CDR3 is 14 amino acids. Germline-derived CDR1 and CDR2 are KGHSH and LQKENI. V was pared by 0 bases and J by 8 bases, with 8 bases between. The CDR3 loop reads CASSPPGLYSPLHF. The CDR3 coding sequence is TGTGCCAGCTCACCACCGGGACTGTATTCACCCCTCCACTTT.

The J gene is TRBJ2-6, the V gene TRBV7-9; D ambiguous. With 5 bases removed from V and 0 bases from J, the gap between germline ends came to 8 bases. CDR3 size: 15 residues. CDR1 and CDR2 (germline): SEHNR, FQNEAQ (reference sequence). This chain's CDR3 is CASSQQNSGANVLTF. The CDR3 nucleotides are TGTGCCAGCAGCCAGCAAAACTCTGGGGCCAACGTCCTGACTTTC.

The rearrangement links TRBV5-1 to TRBJ1-6; D is ambiguous. Between the trimmed V and J ends, which lost 0 bases and 6 bases, there was a span of 16 bases. The CDR3 spans 17 residues. Germline loops: CDR1 SGHRS, CDR2 YFSETQ. CDR3 protein: CASSLAVSTDFNSPLHF. CDR3 coding DNA: TGCGCCAGCAGCTTGGCCGTGTCAACGGACTTTAATTCACCCCTCCACTTT.

The rearrangement links TRBV30 to TRBJ2-2, with D unresolved. V was pared by 1 base and J by 5 bases, with 8 bases between. The CDR3 runs 13 residues. Germline V gives CDR1 GTSNPN, CDR2 SVGIG (reference sequence). CDR3 sequence reads: CAWSAQSTGELFF. For the CDR3, the DNA is TGTGCCTGGAGTGCCCAGTCTACCGGGGAGCTGTTTTTT.

J is TRBJ2-7 and V is TRBV29-1; possible D gene TRBD1, 6 bases. The V and J ends lost 5 bases and 2 bases respectively, with 10 bases between them. This CDR3 is built from 12 residues. From germline, CDR1 is SQVTM and CDR2 ANQGSEA. The CDR3 loop is CSVQQGAYEQYF. The CDR3 coding sequence is TGCAGCGTTCAACAGGGAGCCTACGAGCAGTACTTC.

A remark on this clonotype: A read error is possible here, since a much larger clone lies one base away. The rearrangement uses TRBV20-1 and TRBJ2-1; 13 positions match TRBD2. Germline V gene sequence: CDR1 DFQATT, CDR2 SNEGSKA (reference sequence). CDR3 length: 15 amino acids. This CDR3 is CGARETSGRDNEQFF. As DNA, the CDR3 is TGCGGTGCTAGAGAAACTAGCGGGAGGGACAATGAGCAGTTCTTC.

The chain couples TRBV12-3 or TRBV12-4 to TRBJ1-2; D ambiguous. Trimming took 6 bases from V and 3 from J, leaving 23 bases between them. The CDR3 sequence is 17 residues long. The CDR3 region is CASSHGGRIVTDYGYTF. CDR3 coding DNA: TGTGCCAGCAGCCACGGAGGGAGAATTGTAACGGACTATGGCTACACCTTC.

The rearrangement links TRBV7-9 to TRBJ2-7; 8 positions agree with TRBD1. V dropped 6 bases and J dropped 5; count of bases not matched to a gene: 9. Germline CDR1 reads SEHNR; CDR2 reads FQNEAQ (reference sequence). This CDR3 is 14 amino acids long. CDR3 in DNA: TGTGCCAGCAGACCGGGACAGGTTTCCCACGAGCAGTACTTC. Amino acid sequence: CASRPGQVSHEQYF.

This chain uses TRBV20-1 with TRBJ2-1; 10 nucleotides line up with TRBD2. The CDR3 runs to 16 residues. CDR1 is DFQATT, CDR2 SNEGSKA, per germline (reference sequence). V dropped 3 bases and J dropped 8; count of bases not matched to a gene: 13. CDR3 DNA: TGCAGTGCTAGTTCAGCCCTAGCGGGAGCTGACGATGAGCAGTTCTTC. This encodes CSASSALAGADDEQFF.

V usage is TRBV7-8 and J usage is TRBJ1-1, with TRBD1 as a possible D gene (5 bases). This CDR3 is 15 amino acids long. The germline gives CDR1 SGHVS, CDR2 FQNEAQ. Trimming removed 2 bases from V and 0 bases from J, with 10 bases in between. CDR3 in DNA: TGTGCCAGCAGCTTATCGGCAGGGATGAACACTGAAGCTTTCTTT. This codes for CASSLSAGMNTEAFF.